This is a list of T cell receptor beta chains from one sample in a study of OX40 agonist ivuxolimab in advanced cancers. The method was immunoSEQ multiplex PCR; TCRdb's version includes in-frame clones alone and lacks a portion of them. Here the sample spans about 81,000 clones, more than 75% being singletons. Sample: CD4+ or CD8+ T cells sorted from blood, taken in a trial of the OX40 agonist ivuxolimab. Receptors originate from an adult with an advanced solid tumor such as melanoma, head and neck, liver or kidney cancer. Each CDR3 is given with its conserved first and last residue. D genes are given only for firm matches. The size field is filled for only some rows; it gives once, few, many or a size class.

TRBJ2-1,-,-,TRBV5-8,CASSPGTPYNEQFF,TGTGCCAGCAGCCCCGGGACGCCTTACAATGAGCAGTTCTTC
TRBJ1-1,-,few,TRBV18,CASSPQGGGANTEAFF,TGTGCCAGCTCACCACAGGGAGGGGGTGCCAACACTGAAGCTTTCTTT
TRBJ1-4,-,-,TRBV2,CASSEGSYNEKLFF,TGTGCCAGCAGTGAAGGCAGCTATAATGAAAAACTGTTTTTT
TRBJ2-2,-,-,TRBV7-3,CASSLRTGSNTGELFF,TGTGCCAGCAGCTTAAGAACCGGTTCAAACACCGGGGAGCTGTTTTTT
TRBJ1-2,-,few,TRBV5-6,CASNKRRLYGYTF,TGTGCCAGCAATAAGCGCAGGCTCTATGGCTACACCTTC
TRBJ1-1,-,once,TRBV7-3,CASSLPGTEAFF,TGTGCCAGCAGCTTACCCGGGACTGAAGCTTTCTTT
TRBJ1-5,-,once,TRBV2,CASSEEKDQPQHF,TGTGCCAGCAGTGAAGAGAAGGATCAGCCCCAGCATTTT
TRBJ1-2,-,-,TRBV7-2,CASSLSTNYGYTF,TGTGCCAGCAGCTTGTCGACCAACTATGGCTACACCTTC
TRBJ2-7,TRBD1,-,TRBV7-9,CASSLAGTGGEQYF,TGTGCCAGCAGCTTAGCTGGGACAGGGGGCGAGCAGTACTTC
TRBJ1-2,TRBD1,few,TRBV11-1,CASSFGQDYGYTF,TGTGCCAGCAGCTTTGGACAGGACTATGGCTACACCTTC
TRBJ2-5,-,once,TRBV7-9,CASSLGGEETQYF,TGTGCCAGCAGCTTAGGAGGAGAAGAGACCCAGTACTTC
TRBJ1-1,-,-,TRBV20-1,CAERGNTEAFF,TGCGCCGAACGGGGGAACACTGAAGCTTTCTTT
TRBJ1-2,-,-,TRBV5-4,CASSRVGLTDYGYTF,TGTGCCAGCAGCAGGGTGGGTCTGACAGATTATGGCTACACCTTC
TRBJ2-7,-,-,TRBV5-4,CASSLEQSSYEQYF,TGTGCCAGCAGCTTGGAGCAGAGCTCCTACGAGCAGTACTTC
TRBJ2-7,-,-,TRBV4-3,CASSYSRAGNYEQYF,TGCGCCAGCAGCTACTCGCGGGCGGGGAACTACGAGCAGTACTTC
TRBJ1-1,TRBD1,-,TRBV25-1,CASSEGTDTEAFF,TGTGCCAGCAGTGAAGGGACAGACACTGAAGCTTTCTTT
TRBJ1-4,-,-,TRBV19,CASSIGRSVEKLFF,TGTGCCAGTAGTATCGGGCGGTCGGTGGAAAAACTGTTTTTT
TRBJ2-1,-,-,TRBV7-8,CASSSTGGRGNPNEQFF,TGTGCCAGCAGCTCGACAGGTGGGCGGGGGAACCCCAATGAGCAGTTCTTC
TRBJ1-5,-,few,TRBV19,CASSIGDGQPQHF,TGTGCCAGTAGTATAGGGGACGGTCAGCCCCAGCATTTT